This T cell receptor beta chain appears in the sequencing data of a study of blood T cell repertoires in COVID-19. Looking at the study overall: The origin of the acute and convalescent COVID-19 samples was the United States, Italy and Spain. T cells, B-cell-depleted T cells, or PBMCs provided the cDNA or gDNA that served as material.

V shed 6 bases and J 2 bases; nucleotides not matched to a gene: 5. The CDR3 is 16 amino acids. CDR1 is LGHDT and CDR2 is YNNKEL in the germline V gene (reference sequence). Authors' data handling: Amplification with reference gene primers provided the estimates of nucleated cell counts. Assay used: immunoSEQ multiplex PCR; TCRdb lists only in-frame clones, some missing. From that table come the V and J calls and clone size; the DNA was used to work out D and trimming. The sample includes roughly 350,000 clones, roughly 85% seen only once; the top ten take more than 3%. The sequenced sample consisted of peripheral blood. This receptor was obtained from a woman younger than 35 with acute or convalescent COVID-19. The chain recombines TRBV3-1 (or the pseudogene TRBV3-2) with TRBJ2-5; 14 bases are shared with TRBD2. This CDR3 reads CASRDGTSGGQETQYF. CDR3 coding DNA: TGTGCCAGCAGAGACGGGACTAGCGGGGGTCAAGAGACCCAGTACTTC.